The 26 T cell receptor beta chains reported below all come from one sample, sequenced in a study of CD8 T cells in ankylosing spondylitis (dated by TCRdb to between 2016 and 2019). The library was made by 5' RACE. TCRdb records Illumina HiSeq 2500 as the sequencer. TCRdb cleaned the public reads at Q25 with fastp, built clones with MiXCR and kept in-frame beta chains. Rows with one shared CDR3 protein collapse into an entry with the most common genes and DNA. The sample yields about 200,000 distinct CDR3 sequences; roughly 25% were counted once. Of the sample, just over 6.5% is held by the ten largest clones. Sequencing used blood, either unsorted or a sorted T cell fraction (not recorded which). The receptors shown here come from a male donor with ankylosing spondylitis or in good health (not recorded which).

The V call is TRBV29-1, the J call TRBJ1-2; TRBD1 aligns across 8 bases. The CDR3 is 14 amino acids. Germline V gene data show CDR1 as SQVTM and CDR2 as ANQGSEA. V was clipped by 7 bases and J by 4 bases; unmatched bases: 11. CDR3 bases: TGCAGCGCTCTGTCATCGACAGGGGCCTATGGCTACACCTTC. Amino acids: CSALSSTGAYGYTF. Filled out from reference TRBV29-1 and TRBJ1-2, the complete variable domain reads SAVISQKPSRDICQRGTSLTIQCQVDSQVTMMFWYRQQPGQSLTLIATANQGSEATYESGFVIDKFPISRPNLTFSTLTVSNMSPEDSSIYLCSALSSTGAYGYTFGSGTRLTVV.

V gene TRBV5-1 combines with J gene TRBJ1-1; TRBD1 agrees at 9 bases. The CDR3 runs 15 residues. CDR1 and CDR2 from the germline V gene are SGHRS and YFSETQ. Unmatched junction bases numbered 4, after V lost 0 bases and J lost 4 bases. The CDR3 bases are TGCGCCAGCAGCTTGGACTTGACAGGGGGCACTGAAGCTTTCTTT. Translating gives CASSLDLTGGTEAFF.

This clonotype was picked up many times. Here the CDR3 reads CSVTGMRYGYTF. CDR3 DNA: TGCAGCGTCACCGGGATGAGATATGGCTACACCTTC. V and J are TRBV29-1 and TRBJ1-2, with D hard to call. The V and J ends lost 6 bases and 5 bases respectively, with 13 bases between them. In germline, CDR1 is SQVTM, CDR2 ANQGSEA. This CDR3 region has 12 residues. Full variable domain (remainder filled in from reference TRBV29-1 and TRBJ1-2): SAVISQKPSRDICQRGTSLTIQCQVDSQVTMMFWYRQQPGQSLTLIATANQGSEATYESGFVIDKFPISRPNLTFSTLTVSNMSPEDSSIYLCSVTGMRYGYTFGSGTRLTVV.

In the case of this clonotype: Just one base apart from a much larger clone, this may be a read error. This chain links TRBV12-3 or TRBV12-4 with TRBJ1-4, with TRBD1 as a possible D gene (5 bases). The V end was cut by 6 bases, the J end by 10 bases, with 15 bases between. The CDR3 consists of 13 residues. The CDR3 is CASSPGTVGKLFF. Here the CDR3 DNA reads TGTGCCAGCAGCCCCGGGACGGTTGGAAAACTGTTTTTT.

This chain links TRBV10-3 with TRBJ2-4, with D hard to call. Germline V gene lookup returns CDR1 ENHRY and CDR2 SYGVKD. Deletions cut 6 bases from V and 0 bases from J, with 12 bases between. The CDR3 spans 15 residues. CDR3 DNA: TGTGCCATCAGCTCAGGAGAAATAGCCAAAAACATTCAGTACTTC. Translating gives CAISSGEIAKNIQYF.

This sequence joins TRBV6-1 and TRBJ2-7, with 7 bases fitting TRBD2. Germline V lookup: CDR1 MNHNS, CDR2 SASEGT. V lost 7 bases and J lost 0; bases outside the gene matches: 9. This CDR3 comprises 15 residues. This CDR3 reads CASTQSGTNSYEQYF. DNA of the CDR3: TGTGCCAGCACTCAGTCCGGGACTAACTCCTACGAGCAGTACTTC.

At least ten counts were recorded for this clonotype. The rearrangement joins TRBV4-2 to TRBJ1-2; D remains unclear. The V end lost 0 bases, the J end lost 6 bases, and 17 bases lay between the germline ends. Germline loops: CDR1 LGHNA, CDR2 YNFKEQ. This CDR3 has 16 amino acids. CDR3 sequence (DNA): TGTGCCAGCAGCCAAGACCCCGTCGGCGGAGGACATGGCTACACCTTC. Residues: CASSQDPVGGGHGYTF.

The chain combines TRBV29-1 with TRBJ2-3; 8 bases align to TRBD2. This CDR3 has 15 amino acids. The ends lost 0 bases at V and 4 bases at J; junction bases unmatched: 6. CDR1 is SQVTM and CDR2 is ANQGSEA in the germline V gene. The CDR3 spells CSVEDAAGAPDTQYF. As DNA, the CDR3 is TGCAGCGTTGAAGATGCAGCGGGAGCGCCAGATACGCAGTATTTT.

This clonotype has more than one count but fewer than ten. This chain uses TRBV20-1 with TRBJ2-7, with D perhaps matching TRBD1 or TRBD2 (5 bases each). This CDR3 comprises 11 residues. The V and J ends lost 0 bases and 7 bases respectively, with 7 bases between them. Germline V gene lookup returns CDR1 DFQATT and CDR2 SNEGSKA (reference sequence). CDR3 region: CSARDEGEQYF. CDR3 in DNA: TGCAGTGCTAGAGATGAGGGGGAGCAGTACTTC.

This clonotype was seen at least ten times. The chain has TRBV7-2 and TRBJ1-1, with a weak D call TRBD1 (5 bases). Trimming left V 5 bases short and J 5 bases short, with 15 bases between. Germline loops: CDR1 SGHTA, CDR2 FQGNSA. The CDR3 length is 14 residues. The CDR3 DNA follows: TGTGCCAGCAGCCCCCTGGCAGGGAGGACTGAAGCTTTCTTT. This translates into CASSPLAGRTEAFF. The variable domain in full, completed from reference TRBV7-2 and TRBJ1-1, reads GAGVSQSPSNKVTEKGKDVELRCDPISGHTALYWYRQSLGQGLEFLIYFQGNSAPDKSGLPSDRFSAERTGGSVSTLTIQRTQQEDSAVYLCASSPLAGRTEAFFGQGTRLTVV.

This clonotype was detected once. This chain uses TRBV20-1 with TRBJ2-3; D perhaps matches TRBD2 (5 bases). Looked up from germline, CDR1 is DFQATT and CDR2 is SNEGSKA (reference sequence). V lost 6 bases and J lost 2, with 12 bases in between. The CDR3 spans 13 residues. The CDR3 region has the DNA TGCAGTGCGGAGCGGATTTCCACAGATACGCAGTATTTT. Encoded protein: CSAERISTDTQYF.

The CDR3 sequence is CASSIGPGPDTQYF. The CDR3 bases are TGTGCCAGTAGTATTGGTCCTGGCCCGGATACGCAGTATTTT. This chain uses TRBV19 with TRBJ2-3; no firm D call. Germline CDR1 is LNHDA and CDR2 is SQIVND (reference sequence). CDR3 length equals 14 residues. V lost 3 bases and J lost 6, with 13 bases in between.

This clonotype was counted only a few times. The CDR3 is CSARSSVAQYF. The CDR3 nucleotides are TGCAGTGCTAGAAGTAGCGTGGCGCAGTATTTT. The chain recombines TRBV20-1 with TRBJ2-3; tentatively, D is TRBD2 (5 bases). The CDR3 consists of 11 residues. The germline gives CDR1 DFQATT, CDR2 SNEGSKA (reference sequence). V lost 2 bases and J lost 10, with 10 bases in between.

This clonotype was recorded many times. The rearrangement joins TRBV7-9 to TRBJ1-1; no reliable D call. CDR1 SEHNR and CDR2 FQNEAQ come from the germline V gene (reference sequence). The V end was cut by 3 bases, the J end by 8 bases, with 10 bases between. CDR3 size: 12 residues. The CDR3 reads CASSLGDGEAFF. For the CDR3, the DNA is TGTGCCAGCAGCTTGGGTGACGGGGAAGCTTTCTTT. Drawing the rest from reference TRBV7-9 and TRBJ1-1, the complete variable domain is DTGVSQNPRHKITKRGQNVTFRCDPISEHNRLYWYRQTLGQGPEFLTYFQNEAQLEKSRLLSDRFSAERPKGSFSTLEIQRTEQGDSAMYLCASSLGDGEAFFGQGTRLTVV.

This clonotype was seen a handful of times. One junction end disagrees with the germline gene, perhaps due to a read error. The chain employs TRBV7-7 and TRBJ2-1; no clear D. CDR1 is SSHAT and CDR2 is FNYEAQ in the germline V gene (reference sequence). There are 13 residues in the CDR3. This CDR3 reads CASSLMPYNEQFF. DNA for the CDR3: TGTGCTAGCAGCTTAATGCCGTACAATGAGCAGTTCTTC.

This clonotype appeared many times. This rearrangement joins TRBV9 to TRBJ2-5, with D unclear. With 0 bases removed from V and 5 bases from J, the gap between germline ends came to 5 bases. In germline, CDR1 is SGDLS, CDR2 YYNGEE. The CDR3 spans 12 residues. The CDR3 DNA sequence: TGTGCCAGCAGCGTAGGGGATGAGACCCAGTACTTC. Its protein product is CASSVGDETQYF.

A remark on this clonotype: Possible read error: a much larger clone is one base away. CDR3 residues: CATCDLASTGELFF. As DNA, the CDR3 is TGTGCCACCTGTGATTTGGCAAGCACCGGGGAGCTGTTTTTT. The chain has TRBV24-1 and TRBJ2-2, with D unresolved. Germline CDR1 reads KGHDR; CDR2 reads SFDVKD. The CDR3 contains 14 residues.

The V call is TRBV5-6, the J call TRBJ2-3; 16 nucleotides agree with TRBD2. The CDR3 contains 17 residues. Germline V lookup: CDR1 SGHDT, CDR2 YYEEEE. V gave up 4 bases and J gave up 5 bases; unmatched junction bases: 7. CDR3 DNA: TGTGCCAGCAGCATGGGACTAGCGGGAGGGCGTGGAGATACGCAGTATTTT. Protein: CASSMGLAGGRGDTQYF.

This clonotype was detected many times. The chain is built from TRBV5-1 and TRBJ2-3; D is unresolved. The V and J ends lost 2 bases and 4 bases respectively, with 14 bases between them. There are 15 residues in the CDR3. CDR1 is SGHRS, CDR2 YFSETQ, per germline. The CDR3 DNA follows: TGCGCCAGCAGCTTTCGGAGAACTGGATCAGATACGCAGTATTTT. Its translation is CASSFRRTGSDTQYF.

This clonotype was counted ten times or more. The V call is TRBV29-1, the J call TRBJ2-2; a weak D match, TRBD2 (6 bases). This CDR3 contains 14 residues. V gave up 5 bases and J gave up 0 bases, with 10 bases separating them. Looked up from germline, CDR1 is SQVTM and CDR2 is ANQGSEA. CDR3 protein: CSVRGNSNTGELFF. The DNA of the CDR3 is TGCAGCGTTCGGGGGAACTCGAACACCGGGGAGCTGTTTTTT.

The V gene is TRBV5-5, the J gene TRBJ1-1; D remains unclear. Trimming removed 4 bases from V and 3 bases from J, with 10 bases in between. Germline V CDR1 and CDR2: SGHKS, YYEKEE (reference sequence). There are 13 residues in the CDR3. The CDR3 spells CASSQNRDTEAFF. The CDR3 DNA sequence: TGTGCCAGCAGCCAGAACCGGGACACTGAAGCTTTCTTT.

The chain couples TRBV7-2 to TRBJ2-5; unclear D gene. Germline-derived CDR1 and CDR2 are SGHTA and FQGNSA. This CDR3 has 14 amino acids. Trimming took off 5 bases at V and 0 bases at J, with 10 bases between the two ends. CDR3 sequence reads: CASSPYSYQETQYF. Here the CDR3 DNA reads TGTGCCAGCAGCCCCTACTCTTACCAAGAGACCCAGTACTTC.

This clonotype was picked up a small number of times. This sequence joins TRBV5-1 and TRBJ2-7, with D possibly being TRBD1 (7 bases). CDR1 and CDR2 from the germline V gene are SGHRS and YFSETQ. The CDR3 is made up of 15 amino acids. V was clipped by 0 bases and J by 6 bases, with 16 bases between them. The chain's CDR3 is CASSLGDREASEQYF. CDR3 nucleotide sequence: TGCGCCAGCAGCTTGGGCGACAGGGAGGCGAGCGAGCAGTACTTC.

The rearrangement joins TRBV6-5 to TRBJ2-7, with D perhaps assigned TRBD1 or TRBD2 (5 bases each). The CDR3 loop spans 15 amino acids. Germline CDR1 is MNHEY and CDR2 is SVGAGI. V lost 0 bases and J lost 4, with 13 bases in between. CDR3 in amino acids: CASSYSGTHSYEQYF. DNA of the CDR3: TGTGCCAGCAGTTACTCTGGGACCCACTCTTACGAGCAGTACTTC.

This clonotype was observed at least ten times. The genes are TRBV5-1 and TRBJ2-2; a weak D match, TRBD1 (7 bases). Germline V gives CDR1 SGHRS, CDR2 YFSETQ. V was trimmed by 7 bases and J by 5 bases, leaving 18 bases between them. This CDR3 is 15 amino acids long. The CDR3 sequence: CASSEGGGWTGELFF. CDR3 nucleotide sequence: TGCGCCAGCTCCGAAGGAGGGGGCTGGACCGGGGAGCTGTTTTTT.

The genes are TRBV29-1 and TRBJ2-1, with D perhaps being TRBD1 or TRBD2 (6 bases each). The V gene's germline CDR1 is SQVTM and CDR2 ANQGSEA. The ends were cut back, 4 bases at V and 5 bases at J, with 21 bases in the middle. The CDR3 runs to 16 residues. The CDR3 is CSVVAGVRRGDNEQFF. The CDR3 DNA reads TGCAGCGTTGTGGCAGGGGTCCGGAGGGGAGACAATGAGCAGTTCTTC.